The present entry profiles one T cell receptor beta chain with its context. The sample comes from a study of blood T cell repertoires in COVID-19. Study background: Whether acute or convalescent, the COVID-19 samples came from the United States, Italy and Spain. Sources were T cells, B-cell-depleted T cells, or PBMCs; the material itself was cDNA or gDNA.

In the source study's methods: Nucleated cell counts were estimated from reference gene primer amplification. Some clones are missing from TCRdb's copy, which holds only in-frame ones; the method was immunoSEQ multiplex PCR. From that table come the V and J calls and clone size; the DNA was used to work out D and trimming. The sample has over 250,000 clones, roughly 85% seen once; the top ten hold roughly 9.4%. Per the germline V gene, CDR1 is MNHEY and CDR2 is SMNVEV (reference sequence). V lost 3 bases to trimming and J lost 1 base, with 6 bases between them. The CDR3 is made up of 13 amino acids. Sequences were obtained from peripheral blood. This clonotype originated in a woman between 45 and 60 years old who had recovered from COVID-19. This chain connects TRBV27 to TRBJ2-5, with D unclear. CDR3 protein: CASSFFLQETQYF. CDR3 sequence (DNA): TGTGCCAGCAGTTTTTTCCTCCAAGAGACCCAGTACTTC.